Shown below are 27 T cell receptor beta chains from a single sample sequenced in a study of blood T cell repertoires in COVID-19. Method: immunoSEQ multiplex PCR; TCRdb's copy keeps in-frame clones and lacks some. The sample lists roughly 100,000 clones; around four fifths were seen once. Sample: peripheral blood. The origin of the receptors is a human donor in a cohort sampled during active COVID-19.

The chain recombines TRBV18 with TRBJ2-3, with TRBD2 identical over 13 bases. The CDR3 has 17 amino acids. CDR1 and CDR2 (germline): KGHSH, LQKENI. V dropped 4 bases and J dropped 1; count of bases not matched to a gene: 5. The CDR3 spells CASSRMTSGGRTDTQYF. The DNA of the CDR3 is TGTGCCAGCTCACGCATGACTAGCGGGGGGCGCACAGATACGCAGTATTTT.

A single count supports this clone. In nucleotides, the CDR3 is TGTGCCAGCAGCCCAGGGGGCGCGTGGGAGACCCAGTACTTC. Its protein is CASSPGGAWETQYF. V usage is TRBV5-4 and J usage is TRBJ2-5; TRBD1 aligns across 8 bases. The CDR3 runs to 14 residues. Germline assignment: CDR1 SGHNT and CDR2 YYREEE (reference sequence). With V trimmed by 4 bases and J by 5 bases, 7 bases remained unmatched.

The chain recombines TRBV4-1 with TRBJ2-4; D might be TRBD1 (5 bases). CDR3 length: 17 amino acids. The V end lost 3 bases, the J end lost 0 bases, and 15 bases lay between the germline ends. Germline CDR1 reads MGHRA; CDR2 reads YSYEKL. This CDR3 reads CASSQPRTRLAKNIQYF. The DNA of the CDR3 is TGCGCCAGCAGCCAGCCCCGGACAAGACTAGCCAAAAACATTCAGTACTTC.

The J gene is TRBJ1-2, the V gene TRBV3-1 (or the pseudogene TRBV3-2); D might be TRBD1 (6 bases). CDR1 is LGHDT, CDR2 YNNKEL, per germline (reference sequence). V was clipped by 1 base and J by 8 bases, with 11 bases between them. This CDR3 comprises 13 residues. The CDR3 nucleotides are TGTGCCAGCAGCCAAGGGACAGCTGGGGGCTACACCTTC. As protein: CASSQGTAGGYTF.

The sample holds one count of this clone. V gene TRBV18 combines with J gene TRBJ1-6; 7 nucleotides line up with TRBD1. The V gene end was trimmed by 4 bases and the J gene end by 7 bases; junction bases not matched to a gene: 4. The germline gives CDR1 KGHSH, CDR2 LQKENI. The CDR3 sequence is 14 residues long. The CDR3: CASSRDSLNSPLHF. In DNA form, the CDR3 reads TGTGCCAGCTCACGGGACAGTCTCAATTCACCCCTCCACTTT.

The rearrangement uses TRBV5-1 and TRBJ2-7; 7 nucleotides agree with TRBD1. The CDR3 is 14 amino acids. Germline CDR1 is SGHRS and CDR2 is YFSETQ. V shed 5 bases, J shed 6 bases, and the junction held 11 bases outside the gene matches. The CDR3: CASRTDRSIPEQYF. For the CDR3, the DNA is TGCGCCAGCAGGACGGACAGGTCAATCCCCGAGCAGTACTTC.

The V and J genes are TRBV4-2 and TRBJ2-3, with D possibly matching TRBD1 (5 bases). The CDR3 extends over 15 amino acids. The V end was cut by 4 bases, the J end by 2 bases, with 13 bases between. Germline V gene lookup returns CDR1 LGHNA and CDR2 YNFKEQ. The CDR3 here is CASSRGAQVTDTQYF. CDR3 nucleotide sequence: TGTGCCAGCAGCCGGGGCGCACAGGTCACAGATACGCAGTATTTT.

This rearrangement joins TRBV9 to TRBJ2-2; possible D gene TRBD1, 6 bases. CDR3 size: 15 residues. From germline, CDR1 is SGDLS and CDR2 YYNGEE. Trimming cost V 3 bases and J 1 base, with 10 bases left between them. In DNA form, the CDR3 reads TGTGCCAGCAGCGAGGGGACACTGAACACCGGGGAGCTGTTTTTT. Encoded protein: CASSEGTLNTGELFF.

This clone was detected only a few times. The chain recombines TRBV7-2 with TRBJ1-5, with 7 bases lining up with TRBD1. V was pared by 2 bases and J by 6 bases, with 4 bases of the junction left unmatched. Germline CDR1 is SGHTA and CDR2 is FQGNSA. CDR3 length equals 14 residues. CDR3 amino acids: CASSLNRGGQPQHF. The CDR3 region has the DNA TGTGCCAGCAGCTTAAACAGGGGCGGTCAGCCCCAGCATTTT.

CDR3: CASRLGLAVYNEQFF. Here the CDR3 DNA reads TGTGCCAGCAGACTGGGACTAGCCGTCTACAATGAGCAGTTCTTC. The chain carries TRBV6-6 and TRBJ2-1; TRBD2 matches 9 bases. The CDR3 extends over 15 amino acids. Germline CDR1 and CDR2: MNHNY and SVGAGI (reference sequence). The V and J ends lost 6 bases and 3 bases, in that order; junction bases with no gene match: 6.

This clone occurred once. This rearrangement joins TRBV19 to TRBJ2-5, with 8 bases matching TRBD2. Germline CDR1 LNHDA, CDR2 SQIVND (reference sequence). J was trimmed by 6 bases and V by 4 bases; bases with no gene match: 10. The CDR3 extends over 15 amino acids. CDR3 nucleotide sequence: TGTGCCAGTAGTAGGGTGGCGGGGGGAATGAAGACCCAGTACTTC. Protein: CASSRVAGGMKTQYF.

J is TRBJ2-1 and V is TRBV20-1; maybe TRBD2 (6 bases). CDR3 length equals 16 residues. The ends were cut back, 3 bases at V and 4 bases at J, with 19 bases in the middle. Germline values: CDR1 DFQATT, CDR2 SNEGSKA (reference sequence). The CDR3 nucleotides read TGCAGTGCTAGTCCGGTGCGTGGGGGACTTTACAATGAGCAGTTCTTC. Translated, it gives CSASPVRGGLYNEQFF.

The V gene is TRBV6-5, the J gene TRBJ1-2, with D perhaps matching TRBD1 (6 bases). The CDR3 has 16 residues. Trimming removed 0 bases from V and 3 bases from J, with 14 bases in between. Per the germline V gene, CDR1 is MNHEY and CDR2 is SVGAGI. Here the CDR3 reads CASSYSIGRGHYGYTF. The CDR3 nucleotides are TGTGCCAGCAGTTACTCGATCGGCAGGGGTCACTATGGCTACACCTTC.

The V gene is TRBV5-4, the J gene TRBJ2-5, with 7 bases identical to TRBD1. Germline assignment: CDR1 SGHNT and CDR2 YYREEE (reference sequence). CDR3 length: 14 amino acids. The J segment lost 2 bases and the V segment lost 4 bases, leaving 5 bases of the junction unmatched. CDR3 region: CASSLGQAQETQYF. In DNA form, the CDR3 reads TGTGCCAGCAGCCTCGGACAGGCTCAAGAGACCCAGTACTTC.

The rearrangement links TRBV10-3 to TRBJ2-2; 9 nucleotides line up with TRBD2. This CDR3 has 16 residues. Trimming cost V 0 bases and J 5 bases; bases outside gene matches: 4. CDR1 and CDR2 from the germline V gene are ENHRY and SYGVKD. CDR3 protein: CAISESAGGPTGELFF. The DNA for the CDR3 is TGTGCCATCAGTGAGTCGGCGGGGGGGCCAACCGGGGAGCTGTTTTTT.

The CDR3 DNA is TGTGCCAGCAGCAAAAACGGACGACATAGGGGCTACAATGAGCAGTTCTTC. It yields the protein CASSKNGRHRGYNEQFF. The chain employs TRBV11-3 and TRBJ2-1; D is perhaps TRBD1 (5 bases). The germline V gene has CDR1 SGHNT and CDR2 YENEEA. The CDR3 is 17 residues long. Trimming left V 5 bases short and J 3 bases short, with 20 bases between.

V is TRBV7-2 and J is TRBJ1-1; TRBD1 matches at 8 bases. The CDR3 extends over 15 amino acids. The V segment lost 0 bases and the J segment 9 bases; nucleotides outside the gene matches: 9. In germline, CDR1 is SGHTA, CDR2 FQGNSA. The CDR3 loop is CASSLAQGAQSKAFF. The CDR3 DNA is TGTGCCAGCAGCTTAGCGCAGGGGGCTCAGTCAAAAGCTTTCTTT.

The V call is TRBV7-8, the J call TRBJ2-5; 11 bases line up with TRBD2. CDR3 size: 16 residues. With V trimmed by 5 bases and J by 1 base, 6 bases remained unmatched. Germline V gives CDR1 SGHVS, CDR2 FQNEAQ. As DNA, the CDR3 is TGTGCCAGCAGCCGACTGACTAGCGGGATCCAAGAGACCCAGTACTTC. Translated: CASSRLTSGIQETQYF.

The chain recombines TRBV5-1 with TRBJ2-3; 10 nucleotides line up with TRBD1. The germline gives CDR1 SGHRS, CDR2 YFSETQ. This CDR3 is 18 amino acids long. Trimming cost V 2 bases and J 0 bases; bases outside gene matches: 9. In DNA, the CDR3 is TGCGCCAGCAGCTTAGGGGACAGGGGCCTAAAAAGCACAGATACGCAGTATTTT. This codes for CASSLGDRGLKSTDTQYF. Drawing the rest from reference TRBV5-1 and TRBJ2-3, the complete variable domain is KAGVTQTPRYLIKTRGQQVTLSCSPISGHRSVSWYQQTPGQGLQFLFEYFSETQRNKGNFPGRFSGRQFSNSRSEMNVSTLELGDSALYLCASSLGDRGLKSTDTQYFGPGTRLTVL.

This chain joins TRBV5-5 and TRBJ2-7, with TRBD1 as a possible D gene (6 bases). V shed 7 bases and J shed 10 bases, with 18 bases lying between them. The length of the CDR3 is 12 residues. Germline CDR1 reads SGHKS; CDR2 reads YYEKEE (reference sequence). The CDR3 region is CASALGDTNQYF. CDR3 in DNA: TGTGCCAGCGCCCTGGGGGACACTAATCAGTACTTC.

The CDR3 protein is CASSEFGGTSGQETQYF. For the CDR3, the DNA is TGTGCCAGCAGTGAATTCGGCGGGACTAGCGGCCAAGAGACCCAGTACTTC. This chain connects TRBV25-1 to TRBJ2-5, with TRBD2 matching over 11 bases. This CDR3 has 17 amino acids. Trimming at V came to 1 base and at J to 1 base, leaving 5 bases not matched to a gene. Germline assignment: CDR1 MGHDK and CDR2 SYGVNS.

The chain has TRBV11-2 and TRBJ2-3; 10 bases agree with TRBD2. Germline V gene data show CDR1 as SGHAT and CDR2 as FQNNGV. With V trimmed by 5 bases and J by 3 bases, 8 bases remained unmatched. The CDR3 spans 16 residues. In DNA, the CDR3 is TGTGCCAGCAGCCTCCCCCGGGGACTAGCGACAGATACGCAGTATTTT. This gives the protein CASSLPRGLATDTQYF.

The rearrangement uses TRBV27 and TRBJ2-2; 8 bases line up with TRBD1. The CDR3 consists of 16 residues. Looked up from germline, CDR1 is MNHEY and CDR2 is SMNVEV (reference sequence). The ends lost 5 bases at V and 7 bases at J; junction bases unmatched: 12. DNA of the CDR3: TGTGCCAGCAGTATCACGGACAGGGAATGGATCGGGGAGCTGTTTTTT. It specifies CASSITDREWIGELFF.

The chain combines TRBV3-1 (or the pseudogene TRBV3-2) with TRBJ2-7; a possible D gene is TRBD1 (5 bases). Germline V gene lookup returns CDR1 LGHDT and CDR2 YNNKEL (reference sequence). V was trimmed by 4 bases and J by 3 bases, leaving 7 bases between them. CDR3 length: 12 amino acids. CDR3 DNA sequence: TGTGCCAGCAGCCCCCAGGGCTACGAGCAGTACTTC. It translates to CASSPQGYEQYF.

V usage is TRBV3-1 (or the pseudogene TRBV3-2) and J usage is TRBJ2-7, with D uncertain. The CDR3 is 15 amino acids. Trimming left V 4 bases short and J 0 bases short, with 13 bases between. The germline gives CDR1 LGHDT, CDR2 YNNKEL (reference sequence). The CDR3 loop is CASSLGSATSYEQYF. The CDR3 nucleotides read TGTGCCAGCAGCCTGGGCTCCGCGACCTCCTACGAGCAGTACTTC.

The chain combines TRBV5-1 with TRBJ2-3, with 9 bases matching TRBD1. Per germline, CDR1 SGHRS and CDR2 YFSETQ. V shed 1 base, J shed 2 bases, and the junction held 2 bases outside the gene matches. This CDR3 comprises 15 residues. In nucleotides, the CDR3 is TGCGCCAGCAGCTTGACAGGGGGCTCCACAGATACGCAGTATTTT. This codes for CASSLTGGSTDTQYF.

This chain uses TRBV5-1 with TRBJ1-1, with D perhaps TRBD1 (5 bases). The CDR3 extends over 14 amino acids. Germline CDR1 SGHRS, CDR2 YFSETQ. The germline V and J ends were trimmed by 0 bases and 4 bases, with 10 bases remaining between them. The DNA of the CDR3 is TGCGCCAGCAGCTTGGTGGGGCAGAGCACTGAAGCTTTCTTT. Its protein is CASSLVGQSTEAFF.